This T cell receptor beta chain derives from a study of graft-versus-host responses after intestinal transplantation. Study background: Anti-thymocyte globulin induction, then tacrolimus and steroids for about 3 years, went to all recipients.

With respect to this clone: Its antigen is not identified.

Profiled with immunoSEQ multiplex PCR; TCRdb holds only in-frame clones, not every one. The repertoire has approximately 90,000 clones, 75% to 95% of them found once; the top ten carry roughly 6%. The study, taken as a whole, reports: Present in recipient marrow, GvH clones included some that appeared first in ileum or blood. Patients with graft-donor T cell macrochimerism had high graft-versus-host to host-versus-graft clonal ratios in allografts.

This CDR3 region has 16 residues. The genes are TRBV21-1 and TRBJ1-2; TRBD1, the table's D call, was not compared with the DNA. TRBV21-1 is listed as a pseudogene. The sequencing used unstimulated CD8+ T cells sorted from spleen or lymph node cells, collected before intestinal transplant. The receptor's source is a human donor who received an intestinal transplant. The CDR3 spells CASSRGVGHLTSGYTF. CDR3 sequence (DNA): TGTGCCAGCAGCAGGGGCGTTGGGCATCTTACAAGCGGCTACACCTTC.